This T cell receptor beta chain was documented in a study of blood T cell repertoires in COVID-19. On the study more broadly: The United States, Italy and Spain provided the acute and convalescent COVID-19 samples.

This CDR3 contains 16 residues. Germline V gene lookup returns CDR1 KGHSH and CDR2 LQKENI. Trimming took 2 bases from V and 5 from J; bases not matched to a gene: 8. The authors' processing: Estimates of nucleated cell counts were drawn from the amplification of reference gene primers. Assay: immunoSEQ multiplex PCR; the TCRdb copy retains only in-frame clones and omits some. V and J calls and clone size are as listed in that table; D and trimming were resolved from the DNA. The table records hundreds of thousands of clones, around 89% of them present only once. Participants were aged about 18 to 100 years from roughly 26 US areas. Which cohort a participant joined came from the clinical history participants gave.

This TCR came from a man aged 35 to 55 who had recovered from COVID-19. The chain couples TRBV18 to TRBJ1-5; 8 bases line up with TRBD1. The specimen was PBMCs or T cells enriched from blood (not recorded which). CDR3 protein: CASSPRQGTQYQPQHF. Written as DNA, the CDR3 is TGTGCCAGCTCACCAAGACAGGGGACGCAGTATCAGCCCCAGCATTTT. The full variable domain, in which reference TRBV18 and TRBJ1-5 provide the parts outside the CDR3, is NAGVMQNPRHLVRRRGQEARLRCSPMKGHSHVYWYRQLPEEGLKFMVYLQKENIIDESGMPKERFSAEFPKEGPSILRIQQVVRGDSAAYFCASSPRQGTQYQPQHFGDGTRLSIL.